Presented here are 18 T cell receptor beta chains from one specimen sequenced in a study of blood T cell repertoires in COVID-19. Only in-frame clones appear in the TCRdb table, and some are missing; sequencing was by immunoSEQ multiplex PCR. The sample records 120,000 or so clones, less than 80% being singletons. The specimen was peripheral blood. These receptors were obtained from a man aged 45-60 years with acute or convalescent COVID-19.

This clone was observed a single time. In DNA form, the CDR3 reads TGTGCTAGTGGTTTGGTCGTTGACAGGGGGGTCACTAATGAAAAACTGTTTTTT. Its translation is CASGLVVDRGVTNEKLFF. V is TRBV12-5 and J is TRBJ1-4; 9 bases line up with TRBD1. CDR3 size: 18 residues. Unmatched junction bases numbered 7, after V lost 0 bases and J lost 2 bases. The germline gives CDR1 LGHNT, CDR2 FRNRAP.

The V gene is TRBV19, the J gene TRBJ2-1; D is perhaps TRBD2 (6 bases). The ends were cut back, 3 bases at V and 6 bases at J, with 12 bases in the middle. Germline-derived CDR1 and CDR2 are LNHDA and SQIVND (reference sequence). The CDR3 totals 14 residues. CDR3 DNA sequence: TGTGCCAGTAGTATTTCATTGGGAGGCAATGAGCAGTTCTTC. Its translation is CASSISLGGNEQFF.

The chain is built from TRBV28 and TRBJ1-2; 7 bases agree with TRBD1. Germline lookup yields CDR1 MDHEN and CDR2 SYDVKM. The length of the CDR3 is 17 residues. Trimming took 2 bases from V and 3 from J; bases not matched to a gene: 12. The chain's CDR3 is CASSLPGQWEEDYGYTF. The CDR3 nucleotides are TGTGCCAGCAGTTTACCGGGACAGTGGGAAGAGGACTATGGCTACACCTTC.

The rearrangement links TRBV11-2 to TRBJ1-1, with 7 nucleotides matching TRBD1. This CDR3 is built from 14 residues. Germline CDR1 reads SGHAT; CDR2 reads FQNNGV. V shed 3 bases and J 6 bases; nucleotides not matched to a gene: 7. The CDR3 region is CASSFAGGRSEAFF. CDR3 DNA sequence: TGTGCCAGCAGCTTCGCAGGGGGTCGGTCTGAAGCTTTCTTT.

The chain recombines TRBV18 with TRBJ2-5; 9 positions match TRBD2. From germline, CDR1 is KGHSH and CDR2 LQKENI. J was trimmed by 3 bases and V by 1 base; bases with no gene match: 6. This CDR3 comprises 16 residues. CDR3 loop: CASSPLTSGYEETQYF. The CDR3 bases are TGTGCCAGCTCACCACTCACTAGCGGGTATGAAGAGACCCAGTACTTC. The whole variable domain, remainder taken from reference TRBV18 and TRBJ2-5, is NAGVMQNPRHLVRRRGQEARLRCSPMKGHSHVYWYRQLPEEGLKFMVYLQKENIIDESGMPKERFSAEFPKEGPSILRIQQVVRGDSAAYFCASSPLTSGYEETQYFGPGTRLLVL.

The chain links TRBV28 to TRBJ2-5; 8 nucleotides align to TRBD2. Germline assignment: CDR1 MDHEN and CDR2 SYDVKM. Unmatched junction bases numbered 9, after V lost 5 bases and J lost 1 base. CDR3 length: 16 residues. The CDR3 nucleotides read TGTGCCAGCAGTCCTCCGGGACTAGGGGCCCAAGAGACCCAGTACTTC. It is translated as CASSPPGLGAQETQYF.

There are a few counts of this clone. Here the CDR3 reads CSVEVGSGPADTQYF. The CDR3 DNA sequence: TGCAGCGTTGAAGTTGGATCAGGGCCCGCAGATACGCAGTATTTT. The chain has TRBV29-1 and TRBJ2-3, with D maybe TRBD1 (5 bases). Per germline, CDR1 SQVTM and CDR2 ANQGSEA. Trimming removed 1 base from V and 4 bases from J, with 15 bases in between. The CDR3 is made up of 15 amino acids.

This clone was counted between two and nine times. CDR3 region: CASSYSWQDNSPLHF. In DNA form, the CDR3 reads TGTGCCAGCAGTTACTCGTGGCAGGATAATTCACCCCTCCACTTT. The V and J genes are TRBV6-5 and TRBJ1-6; D is ambiguous. The CDR3 runs to 15 residues. V shed 0 bases and J shed 5 bases, with 8 bases lying between them. Germline V CDR1 and CDR2: MNHEY, SVGAGI.

Worth noting for this clone: The same CDR3 also results from other DNA sequences found in this sample. This sequence joins TRBV5-5 and TRBJ1-2; 8 nucleotides align to TRBD1. CDR1 SGHKS and CDR2 YYEKEE come from the germline V gene (reference sequence). The CDR3 loop spans 14 amino acids. Trimming at V came to 6 bases and at J to 2 bases, leaving 6 bases not matched to a gene. As DNA, the CDR3 is TGTGCCAGCACCTCGGGACAGGCGAACTATGGCTACACCTTC. Encoded protein: CASTSGQANYGYTF.

This sequence joins TRBV6-5 and TRBJ1-2, with TRBD1 matching 8 bases. Germline-derived CDR1 and CDR2 are MNHEY and SVGAGI. V was clipped by 7 bases and J by 7 bases; unmatched bases: 8. This CDR3 region has 13 residues. CDR3 protein: CASNDGQGLGYTF. In DNA, the CDR3 is TGTGCCAGCAACGACGGACAGGGACTTGGCTACACCTTC.

V and J are TRBV7-9 and TRBJ2-7; 8 bases line up with TRBD1. The germline V gene encodes CDR1 SEHNR and CDR2 FQNEAQ (reference sequence). The CDR3 runs to 13 residues. Trimming at V came to 8 bases and at J to 2 bases, leaving 5 bases not matched to a gene. CDR3 region: CASHPGQAYEQYF. The CDR3 bases are TGTGCCAGCCATCCGGGACAGGCCTACGAGCAGTACTTC.

The CDR3 is CASRSRGGGTGELFF. The CDR3 nucleotides are TGTGCCAGCAGGTCCCGCGGGGGGGGGACCGGGGAGCTGTTTTTT. This chain joins TRBV11-3 and TRBJ2-2; TRBD2 agrees at 9 bases. With 6 bases clipped from V and 5 bases from J, the junction kept 7 bases outside the gene matches. CDR1 is SGHNT, CDR2 YENEEA, per germline. The CDR3 has 15 amino acids. Full variable domain (remainder filled in from reference TRBV11-3 and TRBJ2-2): EAGVVQSPRYKIIEKKQPVAFWCNPISGHNTLYWYLQNLGQGPELLIRYENEEAVDDSQLPKDRFSAERLKGVDSTLKIQPAELGDSAVYLCASRSRGGGTGELFFGEGSRLTVL.

V is TRBV7-2 and J is TRBJ2-6, with 7 bases lining up with TRBD2. The CDR3 is 14 amino acids. Germline values: CDR1 SGHTA, CDR2 FQGNSA. Germline trimming cut 5 bases from V and 2 bases from J; bases unmatched to any gene: 0. The CDR3 loop is CASSRGAGANVLTF. The DNA for the CDR3 is TGTGCCAGCAGCCGGGGGGCTGGGGCCAACGTCCTGACTTTC.

This clone has more than one count but fewer than ten. V is TRBV2 and J is TRBJ1-3, with TRBD1 matching 7 bases. Germline V gene sequence: CDR1 SNHLY, CDR2 FYNNEI. With V trimmed by 6 bases and J by 2 bases, 1 base remained unmatched. The CDR3 is made up of 13 amino acids. Written as DNA, the CDR3 is TGTGCCAGCAGCGGGACAGCTGGAAACACCATATATTTT. The encoded protein is CASSGTAGNTIYF.

This clone showed up many times. The chain recombines TRBV28 with TRBJ1-5; TRBD1 aligns across 7 bases. CDR1 and CDR2 (germline): MDHEN, SYDVKM. The ends lost 6 bases at V and 5 bases at J; junction bases unmatched: 10. The CDR3 sequence is 15 residues long. CDR3 loop: CASSRTTGLDQPQHF. The CDR3 DNA sequence: TGTGCCAGCAGCCGAACGACAGGGCTCGATCAGCCCCAGCATTTT.

The V and J genes are TRBV4-1 and TRBJ2-2, with 12 bases fitting TRBD1. The CDR3 contains 15 residues. The V segment lost 3 bases and the J segment 6 bases; nucleotides outside the gene matches: 2. The V gene's germline CDR1 is MGHRA and CDR2 YSYEKL. The CDR3 coding sequence is TGCGCCAGCAGCCAGGGGACAGGGGGCCCCGGGGAGCTGTTTTTT. Translated, it gives CASSQGTGGPGELFF.

This clone was counted only a few times. This sequence joins TRBV28 and TRBJ1-4; 11 nucleotides align to TRBD1. Germline values: CDR1 MDHEN, CDR2 SYDVKM. After removal of 5 bases from V and 7 bases from J, the junction contained 6 bases not matched to a gene. The CDR3 consists of 15 residues. Written as DNA, the CDR3 is TGTGCCAGCAGTCGGACAGGGGGCCAGTTTGAAAAACTGTTTTTT. This gives the protein CASSRTGGQFEKLFF.

The genes are TRBV11-2 and TRBJ2-1, with 15 positions matching TRBD2. Germline V gives CDR1 SGHAT, CDR2 FQNNGV. Trimming at V came to 4 bases and at J to 4 bases, leaving 2 bases not matched to a gene. This CDR3 spans 16 amino acids. The CDR3 loop is CASSWTSGGGYNEQFF. As DNA, the CDR3 is TGTGCCAGCAGCTGGACTAGCGGGGGGGGTTACAATGAGCAGTTCTTC. The full variable domain, in which reference TRBV11-2 and TRBJ2-1 provide the parts outside the CDR3, is EAGVAQSPRYKIIEKRQSVAFWCNPISGHATLYWYQQILGQGPKLLIQFQNNGVVDDSQLPKDRFSAERLKGVDSTLKIQPAKLEDSAVYLCASSWTSGGGYNEQFFGPGTRLTVL.